The 6 T cell receptor beta chains below come from one sample, sequenced in a study of T cell repertoires and HLA-DP antigens. TCRdb's copy holds only in-frame clones and misses some; the assay was immunoSEQ multiplex PCR. Here the sample spans approximately 100,000 clones, 86% being singletons. The antigens for these receptors are not known. The sequencing sample was made of CD4+ T cells from PBMCs. The receptors stem from a man between 45 and 60 years old in good health and CMV-seronegative.

The CDR3 sequence is CASSIYTGIGEAFF. The CDR3 nucleotides read TGTGCCAGCAGCATTTATACAGGGATAGGGGAAGCTTTCTTT. The V and J genes are TRBV11-1 and TRBJ1-1, with D possibly TRBD1 on 6 matching bases. Between the trimmed V and J ends, which lost 5 bases and 8 bases, there was a span of 18 bases. The CDR3 spans 14 residues. Per germline, CDR1 SGHAT and CDR2 FQDESV (reference sequence). Full variable domain (outside the CDR3, taken from reference TRBV11-1 and TRBJ1-1): EAEVAQSPRYKITEKSQAVAFWCDPISGHATLYWYRQILGQGPELLVQFQDESVVDDSQLPKDRFSAERLKGVDSTLKIQPAELGDSAMYLCASSIYTGIGEAFFGQGTRLTVV.

The chain carries TRBV7-8 and TRBJ1-4; no reliable D call. This CDR3 region has 14 residues. Germline values: CDR1 SGHVS, CDR2 FQNEAQ. The germline V and J ends were trimmed by 1 base and 7 bases, with 10 bases remaining between them. The CDR3 here is CASSLGQATEKLFF. The CDR3 bases are TGTGCCAGCAGCTTAGGTCAGGCTACTGAAAAACTGTTTTTT.

V is TRBV19 and J is TRBJ1-1; 12 bases match TRBD1. Germline trimming cut 2 bases from V and 0 bases from J; bases unmatched to any gene: 7. Germline CDR1 is LNHDA and CDR2 is SQIVND (reference sequence). The length of the CDR3 is 18 residues. Here the CDR3 DNA reads TGTGCCAGTAGTATACCAGGGACAGGGGGCGGCATGAACACTGAAGCTTTCTTT. Residues: CASSIPGTGGGMNTEAFF.

The genes are TRBV19 and TRBJ1-2; 8 bases fit TRBD1. The CDR3 sequence is 15 residues long. V lost 5 bases, J lost 8 bases, and 13 bases stayed unmatched. From germline, CDR1 is LNHDA and CDR2 SQIVND (reference sequence). The CDR3 region has the DNA TGTGCCAGTAGTTCGACCGGGACAGGATCTCAAGGCTACACCTTC. It is translated as CASSSTGTGSQGYTF.

The gene calls are TRBV6-1 and TRBJ2-6; D is unresolved. Trimming stripped 3 bases from V and 2 bases from J, with 8 bases between. Germline V lookup: CDR1 MNHNS, CDR2 SASEGT. The CDR3 consists of 15 residues. The CDR3 DNA sequence: TGTGCCAGCAGTGAGGAAAGGGCTGGGGCCAACGTCCTGACTTTC. Protein product: CASSEERAGANVLTF.

This clone has a single count. The rearrangement joins TRBV28 to TRBJ2-3, with TRBD1 matching 7 bases. V gave up 2 bases and J gave up 6 bases; unmatched junction bases: 8. The CDR3 covers 15 residues. Germline V CDR1 and CDR2: MDHEN, SYDVKM. CDR3 nucleotides: TGTGCCAGCAGTTTACCCCGACAGGGTGGGGATACGCAGTATTTT. Amino acids: CASSLPRQGGDTQYF. Full variable domain (outside the CDR3, taken from reference TRBV28 and TRBJ2-3): DVKVTQSSRYLVKRTGEKVFLECVQDMDHENMFWYRQDPGLGLRLIYFSYDVKMKEKGDIPEGYSVSREKKERFSLILESASTNQTSMYLCASSLPRQGGDTQYFGPGTRLTVL.